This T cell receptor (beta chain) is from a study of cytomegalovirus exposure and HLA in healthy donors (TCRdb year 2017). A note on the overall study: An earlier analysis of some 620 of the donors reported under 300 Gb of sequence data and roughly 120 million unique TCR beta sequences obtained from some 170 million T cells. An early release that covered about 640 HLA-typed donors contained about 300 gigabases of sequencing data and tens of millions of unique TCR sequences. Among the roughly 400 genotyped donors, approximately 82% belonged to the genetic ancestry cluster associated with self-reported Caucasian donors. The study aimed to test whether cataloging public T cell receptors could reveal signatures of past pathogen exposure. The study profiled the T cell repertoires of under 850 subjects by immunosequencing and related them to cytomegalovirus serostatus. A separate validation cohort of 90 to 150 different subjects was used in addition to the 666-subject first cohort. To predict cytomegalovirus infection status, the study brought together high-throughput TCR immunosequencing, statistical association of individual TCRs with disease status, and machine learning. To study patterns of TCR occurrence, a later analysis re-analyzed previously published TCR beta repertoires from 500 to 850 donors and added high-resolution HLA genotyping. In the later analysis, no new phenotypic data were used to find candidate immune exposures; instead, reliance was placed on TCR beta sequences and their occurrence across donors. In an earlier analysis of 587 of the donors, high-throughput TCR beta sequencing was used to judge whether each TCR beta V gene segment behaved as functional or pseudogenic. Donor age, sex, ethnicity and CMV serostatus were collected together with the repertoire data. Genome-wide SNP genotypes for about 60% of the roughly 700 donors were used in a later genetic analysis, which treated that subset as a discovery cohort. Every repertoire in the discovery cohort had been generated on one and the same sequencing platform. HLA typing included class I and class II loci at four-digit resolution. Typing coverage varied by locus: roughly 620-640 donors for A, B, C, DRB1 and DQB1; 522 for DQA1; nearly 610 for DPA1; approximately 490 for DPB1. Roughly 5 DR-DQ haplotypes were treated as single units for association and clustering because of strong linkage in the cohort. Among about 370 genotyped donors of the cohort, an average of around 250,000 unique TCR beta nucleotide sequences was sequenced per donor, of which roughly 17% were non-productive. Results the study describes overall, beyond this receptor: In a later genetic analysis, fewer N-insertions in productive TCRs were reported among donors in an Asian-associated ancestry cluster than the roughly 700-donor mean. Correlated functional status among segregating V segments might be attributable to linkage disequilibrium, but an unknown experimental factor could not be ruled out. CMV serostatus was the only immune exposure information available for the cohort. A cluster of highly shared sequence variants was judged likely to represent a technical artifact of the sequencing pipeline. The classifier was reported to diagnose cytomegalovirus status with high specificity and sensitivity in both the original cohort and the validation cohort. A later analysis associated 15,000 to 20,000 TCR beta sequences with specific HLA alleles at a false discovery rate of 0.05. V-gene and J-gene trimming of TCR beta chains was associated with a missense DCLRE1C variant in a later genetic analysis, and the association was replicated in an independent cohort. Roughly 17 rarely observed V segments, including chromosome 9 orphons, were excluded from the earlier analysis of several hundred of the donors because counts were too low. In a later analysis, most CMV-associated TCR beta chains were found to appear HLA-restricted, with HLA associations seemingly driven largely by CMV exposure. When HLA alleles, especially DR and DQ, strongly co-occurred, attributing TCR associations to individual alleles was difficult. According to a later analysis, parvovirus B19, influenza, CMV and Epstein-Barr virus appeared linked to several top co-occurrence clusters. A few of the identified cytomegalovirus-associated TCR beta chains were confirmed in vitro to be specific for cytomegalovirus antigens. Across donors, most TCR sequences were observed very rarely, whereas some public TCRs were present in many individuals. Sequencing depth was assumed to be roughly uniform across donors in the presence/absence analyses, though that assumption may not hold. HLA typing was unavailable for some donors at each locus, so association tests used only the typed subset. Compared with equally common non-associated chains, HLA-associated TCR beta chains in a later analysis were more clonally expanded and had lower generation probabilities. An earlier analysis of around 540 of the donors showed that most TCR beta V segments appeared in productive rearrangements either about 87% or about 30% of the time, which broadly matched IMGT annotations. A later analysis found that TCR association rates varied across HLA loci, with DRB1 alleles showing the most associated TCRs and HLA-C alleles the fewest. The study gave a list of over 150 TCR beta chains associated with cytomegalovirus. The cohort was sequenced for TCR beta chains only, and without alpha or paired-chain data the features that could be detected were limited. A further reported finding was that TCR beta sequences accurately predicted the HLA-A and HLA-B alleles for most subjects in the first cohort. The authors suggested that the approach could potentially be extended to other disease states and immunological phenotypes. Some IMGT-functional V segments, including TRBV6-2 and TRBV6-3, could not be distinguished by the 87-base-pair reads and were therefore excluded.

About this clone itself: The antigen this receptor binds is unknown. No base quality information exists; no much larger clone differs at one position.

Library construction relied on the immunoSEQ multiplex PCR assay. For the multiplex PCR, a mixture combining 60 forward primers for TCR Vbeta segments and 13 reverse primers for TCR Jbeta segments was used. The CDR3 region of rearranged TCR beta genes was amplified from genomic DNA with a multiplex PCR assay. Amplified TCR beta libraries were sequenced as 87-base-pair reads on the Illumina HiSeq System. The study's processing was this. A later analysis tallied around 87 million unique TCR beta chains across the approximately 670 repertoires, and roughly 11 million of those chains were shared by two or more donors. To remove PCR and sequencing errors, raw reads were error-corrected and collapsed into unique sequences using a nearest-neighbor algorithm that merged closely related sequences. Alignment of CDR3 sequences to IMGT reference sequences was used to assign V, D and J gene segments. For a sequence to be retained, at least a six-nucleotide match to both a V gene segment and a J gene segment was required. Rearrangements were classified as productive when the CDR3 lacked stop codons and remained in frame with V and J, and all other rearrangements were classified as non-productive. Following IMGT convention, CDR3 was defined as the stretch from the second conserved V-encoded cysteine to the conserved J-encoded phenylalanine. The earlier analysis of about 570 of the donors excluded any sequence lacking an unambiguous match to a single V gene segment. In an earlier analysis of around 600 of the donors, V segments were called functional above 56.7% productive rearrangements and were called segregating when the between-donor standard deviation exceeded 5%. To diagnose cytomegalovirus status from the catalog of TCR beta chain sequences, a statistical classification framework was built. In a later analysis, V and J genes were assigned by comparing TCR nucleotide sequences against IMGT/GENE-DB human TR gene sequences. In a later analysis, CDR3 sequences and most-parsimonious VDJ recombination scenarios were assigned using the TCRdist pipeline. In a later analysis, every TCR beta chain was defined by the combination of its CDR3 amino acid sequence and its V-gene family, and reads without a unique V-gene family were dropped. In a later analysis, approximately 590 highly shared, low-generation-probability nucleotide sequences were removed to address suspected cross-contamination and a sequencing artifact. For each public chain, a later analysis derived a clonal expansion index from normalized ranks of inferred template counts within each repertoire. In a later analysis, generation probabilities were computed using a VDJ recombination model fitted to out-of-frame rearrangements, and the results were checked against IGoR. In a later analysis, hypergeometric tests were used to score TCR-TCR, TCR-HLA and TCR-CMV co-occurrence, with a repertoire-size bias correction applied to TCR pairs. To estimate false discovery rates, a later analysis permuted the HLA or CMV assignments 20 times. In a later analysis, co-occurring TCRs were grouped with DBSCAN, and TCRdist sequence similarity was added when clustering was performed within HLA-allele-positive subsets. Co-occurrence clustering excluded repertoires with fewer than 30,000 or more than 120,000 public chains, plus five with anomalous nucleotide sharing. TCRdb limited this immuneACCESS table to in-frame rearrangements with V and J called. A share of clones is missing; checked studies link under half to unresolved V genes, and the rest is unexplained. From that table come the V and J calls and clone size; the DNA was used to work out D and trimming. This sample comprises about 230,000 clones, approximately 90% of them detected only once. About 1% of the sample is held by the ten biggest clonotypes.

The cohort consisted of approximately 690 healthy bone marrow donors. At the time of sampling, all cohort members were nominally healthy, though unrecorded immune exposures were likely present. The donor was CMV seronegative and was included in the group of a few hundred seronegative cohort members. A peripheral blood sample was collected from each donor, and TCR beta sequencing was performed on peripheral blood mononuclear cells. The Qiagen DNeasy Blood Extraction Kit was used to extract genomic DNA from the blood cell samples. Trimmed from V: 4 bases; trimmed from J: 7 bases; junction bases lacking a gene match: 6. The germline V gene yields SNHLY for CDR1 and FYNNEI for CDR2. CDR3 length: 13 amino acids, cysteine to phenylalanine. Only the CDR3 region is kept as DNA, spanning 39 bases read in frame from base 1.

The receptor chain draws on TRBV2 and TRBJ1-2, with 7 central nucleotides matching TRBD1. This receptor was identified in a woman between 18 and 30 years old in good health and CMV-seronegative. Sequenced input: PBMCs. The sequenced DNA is TGTGCCAGCAGTGTCTCACAGGGGAGTGGCTACACCTTC. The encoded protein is CASSVSQGSGYTF.